This TCR beta chain came from a study of radiotherapy plus CTLA-4 blockade in lung cancer. TCRdb keeps only in-frame clones here, not all; method: immunoSEQ multiplex PCR. The table has 34,000 or so clones, 70% to 80% seen once. In chemo-refractory metastatic non-small-cell lung cancer, patients got ipilimumab CTLA-4 blockade together with focal radiation. Worth noting for this clone: Its specificity is not known.

Study-wide results and limits: Some TCR clones had been derived from tumors. These clones expanded in peripheral blood after radiotherapy plus ipilimumab.

Material: peripheral blood, obtained from a patient treated with radiotherapy plus ipilimumab. The clonotype was recovered from a human donor with non-small cell lung cancer that progressed on radiotherapy plus ipilimumab.

The CDR3 DNA sequence: TGCGCCAGCAGCCTTACCCGGACAGTCTCCTACAATGAGCAGTTCTTC. Residues: CASSLTRTVSYNEQFF. The J gene is TRBJ2-1, the V gene TRBV4-1; D perhaps matches TRBD1 (6 bases). Germline values: CDR1 MGHRA, CDR2 YSYEKL. The CDR3 consists of 16 residues. V lost 4 bases to trimming and J lost 0 bases, with 13 bases between them.